The 15 T cell receptor beta chains listed next were all sequenced from one sample in a study of cytomegalovirus exposure and HLA in healthy donors. The repertoire was sequenced with immunoSEQ multiplex PCR; TCRdb's copy has only in-frame clones and lacks some. Here the sample spans 280,000 or so clones, roughly 90% being singletons. The sample comprised PBMCs. The receptor source for this set is a woman in her late teens or twenties in good health and CMV-seronegative.

This clone has a single count. V gene TRBV18 combines with J gene TRBJ2-1, with D possibly TRBD1 on 6 matching bases. The CDR3 spans 13 residues. With 3 bases removed from V and 7 bases from J, the gap between germline ends came to 10 bases. CDR1 is KGHSH and CDR2 is LQKENI in the germline V gene. The CDR3, as DNA: TGTGCCAGCTCACCGACAGGAAAGAATGAGCAGTTCTTC. It codes for CASSPTGKNEQFF.

The CDR3 bases are TGTGCCAGCTCACCACCACGCGGGAGAAGCGATGAGCAGTTCTTC. Translating it yields CASSPPRGRSDEQFF. The rearrangement joins TRBV18 to TRBJ2-1, with 7 bases matching TRBD2. Germline trimming cut 0 bases from V and 8 bases from J; bases unmatched to any gene: 7. CDR3 length: 15 amino acids. CDR1 is KGHSH, CDR2 LQKENI, per germline. Full variable domain (outside the CDR3, taken from reference TRBV18 and TRBJ2-1): NAGVMQNPRHLVRRRGQEARLRCSPMKGHSHVYWYRQLPEEGLKFMVYLQKENIIDESGMPKERFSAEFPKEGPSILRIQQVVRGDSAAYFCASSPPRGRSDEQFFGPGTRLTVL.

The gene calls are TRBV5-6 and TRBJ1-1; tentatively, D is TRBD1 (5 bases). Trimming left V 3 bases short and J 5 bases short, with 11 bases between. CDR1 and CDR2 (germline): SGHDT, YYEEEE. The CDR3 loop spans 13 amino acids. CDR3 nucleotides: TGTGCCAGCAGCTCAAGATGGACAACTGAAGCTTTCTTT. Translation: CASSSRWTTEAFF.

The J gene is TRBJ2-3, the V gene TRBV27, with TRBD2 matching 8 bases. Germline CDR1 and CDR2: MNHEY and SMNVEV (reference sequence). The CDR3 totals 18 residues. Trimming removed 5 bases from V and 4 bases from J; junction bases left unmatched: 17. The CDR3 reads CASSPLGVLAGRADTQYF. In DNA, the CDR3 is TGTGCCAGCAGTCCCCTCGGGGTGCTAGCGGGTAGGGCAGATACGCAGTATTTT.

The chain combines TRBV19 with TRBJ2-1; D possibly corresponds to TRBD2 (6 bases). Trimming shortened V by 5 bases and J by 3 bases, and 8 bases separated the two germline ends. The CDR3 extends over 13 amino acids. Germline loops: CDR1 LNHDA, CDR2 SQIVND (reference sequence). In nucleotides, the CDR3 is TGTGCCAGTAGTGCGGGACTCTACAATGAGCAGTTCTTC. Translation gives CASSAGLYNEQFF. Using reference TRBV19 and TRBJ2-1 for the parts outside the CDR3, the full variable domain is DGGITQSPKYLFRKEGQNVTLSCEQNLNHDAMYWYRQDPGQGLRLIYYSQIVNDFQKGDIAEGYSVSREKKESFPLTVTSAQKNPTAFYLCASSAGLYNEQFFGPGTRLTVL.

CDR3 protein: CASTQTGRHTDTQYF. CDR3 nucleotide sequence: TGTGCCAGCACCCAAACCGGGAGACACACAGATACGCAGTATTTT. This chain joins TRBV6-1 and TRBJ2-3; D is perhaps TRBD2 (6 bases). Germline V CDR1 and CDR2: MNHNS, SASEGT. The ends were cut back, 7 bases at V and 2 bases at J, with 16 bases in the middle. CDR3 length: 15 residues.

The rearrangement joins TRBV28 to TRBJ2-7; maybe TRBD1 (6 bases). This CDR3 contains 14 residues. From germline, CDR1 is MDHEN and CDR2 SYDVKM. V gave up 4 bases and J gave up 5 bases, with 15 bases separating them. CDR3 sequence: CASSSPAGVNEQYF. CDR3 DNA sequence: TGTGCCAGCAGTTCCCCCGCAGGGGTGAACGAGCAGTACTTC.

The gene calls are TRBV28 and TRBJ1-1; TRBD1 aligns across 7 bases. The CDR3 is 14 amino acids. The V segment lost 5 bases and the J segment 3 bases; nucleotides outside the gene matches: 6. Germline loops: CDR1 MDHEN, CDR2 SYDVKM. The CDR3 DNA is TGTGCCAGCAGTACCTTACAGGGGTACACTGAAGCTTTCTTT. It yields the protein CASSTLQGYTEAFF.

The genes are TRBV9 and TRBJ2-1; TRBD2 matches 11 bases. The germline V gene has CDR1 SGDLS and CDR2 YYNGEE. This CDR3 is 18 amino acids long. J lost 5 bases, V lost 1 base, and 11 bases had no gene match. The chain's CDR3 is CASSVRPASGRLHNEQFF. The CDR3 DNA reads as TGTGCCAGCAGCGTAAGACCCGCTAGCGGGAGGTTACACAATGAGCAGTTCTTC.

This sequence joins TRBV19 and TRBJ1-1; no clear D. Trimming took 5 bases from V and 0 from J, leaving 7 bases between them. Germline values: CDR1 LNHDA, CDR2 SQIVND (reference sequence). The CDR3 length is 13 residues. CDR3 DNA sequence: TGTGCCAGTAGTCTCAGTTTGAACACTGAAGCTTTCTTT. The encoded protein is CASSLSLNTEAFF. The whole variable domain, remainder taken from reference TRBV19 and TRBJ1-1, is DGGITQSPKYLFRKEGQNVTLSCEQNLNHDAMYWYRQDPGQGLRLIYYSQIVNDFQKGDIAEGYSVSREKKESFPLTVTSAQKNPTAFYLCASSLSLNTEAFFGQGTRLTVV.

The V gene is TRBV28, the J gene TRBJ1-2; D is unclear. Trimming left V 7 bases short and J 2 bases short, with 5 bases between. The CDR3 is made up of 11 amino acids. Germline assignment: CDR1 MDHEN and CDR2 SYDVKM. This CDR3 reads CASNMNYGYTF. In DNA, the CDR3 is TGTGCCAGCAACATGAACTATGGCTACACCTTC.

Comments on this clone: Without the conserved terminal phenylalanine or tryptophan, this CDR3 likely stems from a read error. The DNA is left out, because the CDR3 cannot be placed on it with certainty; the CDR3 is given as TCRdb lists it. V gene TRBV6-5 combines with J gene TRBJ2-7; the D call of TRBD2 is as the table states it, not checked on the DNA. Germline V gives CDR1 MNHEY, CDR2 SVGAGI. The CDR3 sequence runs 13 residues, both termini included. The CDR3 region is CASTGTSGKPPIL.

The chain employs TRBV5-4 and TRBJ2-4, with a weak D call TRBD1 (6 bases). CDR1 and CDR2 (germline): SGHNT, YYREEE (reference sequence). V was trimmed by 2 bases and J by 6 bases, leaving 12 bases between them. The CDR3 loop spans 14 amino acids. The chain's CDR3 is CASSLGRGGNIQYF. CDR3 DNA sequence: TGTGCCAGCAGCTTAGGCAGAGGGGGAAACATTCAGTACTTC.

The chain has TRBV5-1 and TRBJ2-7; 10 positions match TRBD2. The CDR3 covers 16 residues. Trimming took 4 bases from V and 6 from J; bases not matched to a gene: 13. The germline gives CDR1 SGHRS, CDR2 YFSETQ. This chain's CDR3 is CASSPSTSGKSREQYF. Written as DNA, the CDR3 is TGCGCCAGCAGCCCGAGTACTAGCGGGAAGTCGCGCGAGCAGTACTTC.

This chain uses TRBV19 with TRBJ2-1; TRBD2 matches 8 bases. With V trimmed by 6 bases and J by 1 base, 8 bases remained unmatched. The CDR3 runs to 16 residues. Germline CDR1 reads LNHDA; CDR2 reads SQIVND (reference sequence). The CDR3 spells CASRNRGGDSYNEQFF. In DNA, the CDR3 is TGTGCCAGTAGAAACCGGGGGGGGGATTCCTACAATGAGCAGTTCTTC.